This TCR beta chain emerged from a study of T cell repertoires in cytomegalovirus infection. Turning to the study itself: Matching HLA type, along with CMV infection, was indicated by public TCR beta signatures. General study points: HLA-C-restricted, CMV-specific TCR beta clonotypes were dominant ex vivo.

About this clonotype: Its antigen is currently unknown.

The CDR3 runs 14 residues. The junction had 7 bases not matched to a gene; V was cut back by 6 bases and J by 2 bases. CDR1 is LNHDA and CDR2 is SQIVND in the germline V gene (reference sequence). TCRdb independently ran MiXCR on the reads; one entry per CDR3 protein. The table records some 320,000 distinct CDR3 sequences, about 28% of them present only once. The source was cultured PBMCs, collected from culture after CMV antigen stimulation. The clonotype comes from a human donor in good health (CMV status not recorded). Some clones in this sample may be carry-over from other donors' samples. The J gene is TRBJ2-7, the V gene TRBV19; 7 bases are shared with TRBD1. The CDR3 bases are TGTGCCAGTAGCCGAACAGGGGCTCCCTACGAGCAGTACTTC. As protein: CASSRTGAPYEQYF.